This is a list of T cell receptor beta chains from one sample in a study of metastatic and nonmetastatic thyroid tumors. TCRdb recomputed clones from the PCR reads via MiXCR. The sample shows approximately 12,000 clones, around 25% of them seen only once. The sample comprised adjacent normal tissue. These receptor sequences come from a female donor with papillary thyroid cancer or a benign thyroid nodule (not recorded which). Some clones in this sample may be carry-over from other donors' samples. The CDR3 runs from the conserved cysteine through the conserved F or W. D genes are given only for firm matches. Only some rows state a clone size, as once, few, many or a class for expanded clones.

d_call: TRBD2; j_call: TRBJ2-3; clone_size: .; v_call: TRBV5-1; cdr3_aa: CASSLGTGGASTDTQYF; cdr3_nt: TGCGCCAGCAGCTTGGGCACGGGGGGTGCTAGCACAGATACGCAGTATTTT
d_call: .; j_call: TRBJ2-1; clone_size: .; v_call: TRBV27; cdr3_aa: CASSLTWYNEQFF; cdr3_nt: TGTGCCAGCAGTTTAACATGGTACAATGAGCAGTTCTTC
d_call: .; j_call: TRBJ2-5; clone_size: .; v_call: TRBV2; cdr3_aa: CASLLTDQETQYF; cdr3_nt: TGTGCCAGTCTTTTGACGGATCAAGAGACCCAGTACTTC
d_call: .; j_call: TRBJ1-2; clone_size: medium-sized; v_call: TRBV25-1; cdr3_aa: CASSEGGVLGYTF; cdr3_nt: TGTGCCAGCAGTGAAGGGGGGGTGCTTGGCTACACCTTC
d_call: TRBD1; j_call: TRBJ1-2; clone_size: .; v_call: TRBV5-6; cdr3_aa: CASSLARGRSGYTF; cdr3_nt: TGCGCCAGCAGCTTAGCCAGGGGGCGTAGTGGCTACACCTTT
d_call: .; j_call: TRBJ1-5; clone_size: few; v_call: TRBV20-1; cdr3_aa: CSAIEHKKRQPQHF; cdr3_nt: TGCAGTGCTATCGAACACAAAAAGAGACAGCCCCAGCATTTT
d_call: TRBD2; j_call: TRBJ2-5; clone_size: many; v_call: TRBV9; cdr3_aa: CASSVLGGGFQETQYF; cdr3_nt: TGTGCCAGCAGCGTTTTGGGGGGAGGGTTCCAAGAGACCCAGTACTTC
d_call: .; j_call: TRBJ2-7; clone_size: medium-sized; v_call: TRBV20-1; cdr3_aa: CSASRQGTHYEQYF; cdr3_nt: TGCAGTGCTAGTCGCCAGGGTACTCACTACGAGCAGTACTTC
d_call: .; j_call: TRBJ2-7; clone_size: .; v_call: TRBV11-2; cdr3_aa: CASSLDSGPTYEQYF; cdr3_nt: TGTGCCAGCAGCTTAGATAGCGGACCTACCTACGAGCAGTACTTC
d_call: TRBD2; j_call: TRBJ2-7; clone_size: few; v_call: TRBV28; cdr3_aa: CDSSWTSGSYEKYF; cdr3_nt: TGTGACAGCAGTTGGACTAGCGGGTCCTACGAGAAGTACTTC
d_call: .; j_call: TRBJ2-7; clone_size: medium-sized; v_call: TRBV20-1; cdr3_aa: CSARDRHWPSAYF; cdr3_nt: TGCAGTGCTAGAGATAGGCATTGGCCCAGCGCGTACTTC
d_call: TRBD2; j_call: TRBJ2-7; clone_size: medium-sized; v_call: TRBV6-1; cdr3_aa: CASSEGLAGAYEQYF; cdr3_nt: TGTGCCAGCAGTGAAGGACTAGCGGGAGCCTACGAGCAGTACTTC
d_call: .; j_call: TRBJ2-7; clone_size: .; v_call: TRBV4-1; cdr3_aa: CASSHGQQGYEQYF; cdr3_nt: TGCGCCAGCAGCCACGGCCAACAGGGCTACGAGCAGTACTTC
d_call: TRBD2; j_call: TRBJ2-1; clone_size: .; v_call: TRBV6-5; cdr3_aa: CASIYSGLAQEQFF; cdr3_nt: TGTGCCAGCATTTATTCGGGACTAGCCCAAGAGCAGTTCTTC
d_call: .; j_call: TRBJ1-1; clone_size: .; v_call: TRBV5-1; cdr3_aa: CASSLDSHTEAFF; cdr3_nt: TGCGCCAGCAGCTTGGACAGCCACACTGAAGCTTTCTTT
d_call: TRBD2; j_call: TRBJ2-3; clone_size: .; v_call: TRBV5-4; cdr3_aa: CASKTGGVTDTQYF; cdr3_nt: TGTGCCAGCAAGACGGGGGGGGTCACAGATACGCAGTATTTT
d_call: .; j_call: TRBJ2-5; clone_size: many; v_call: TRBV30; cdr3_aa: CAWTGPRFQETQYF; cdr3_nt: TGTGCCTGGACAGGCCCCCGGTTTCAAGAGACCCAGTACTTC
d_call: .; j_call: TRBJ2-3; clone_size: many; v_call: TRBV29-1; cdr3_aa: CSVASGDTQYF; cdr3_nt: TGCAGCGTTGCGTCGGGAGATACGCAGTATTTT
d_call: .; j_call: TRBJ1-2; clone_size: few; v_call: TRBV7-2; cdr3_aa: CASSPPPRGYTF; cdr3_nt: TGTGCCAGCAGCCCACCCCCCCGGGGCTACACCTTC
d_call: .; j_call: TRBJ2-5; clone_size: medium-sized; v_call: TRBV2; cdr3_aa: CASSVGYQETQYF; cdr3_nt: TGTGCCAGCAGCGTAGGGTACCAAGAGACCCAGTACTTC
d_call: TRBD2; j_call: TRBJ2-1; clone_size: few; v_call: TRBV6-1; cdr3_aa: CASMELAGGEQFF; cdr3_nt: TGTGCCAGCATGGAGTTAGCGGGAGGTGAGCAGTTCTTC
d_call: .; j_call: TRBJ2-7; clone_size: medium-sized; v_call: TRBV6-6; cdr3_aa: CASSYRGGYEQYF; cdr3_nt: TGTGCCAGCAGTTACAGGGGTGGTTACGAGCAGTACTTC
d_call: .; j_call: TRBJ2-1; clone_size: few; v_call: TRBV12-3/TRBV12-4; cdr3_aa: CASNFRGGRHEQFF; cdr3_nt: TGTGCCAGCAACTTCCGGGGCGGAAGGCATGAGCAGTTCTTC
d_call: .; j_call: TRBJ2-1; clone_size: .; v_call: TRBV7-2; cdr3_aa: CASSWYNEQFF; cdr3_nt: TGTGCCAGCAGCTGGTACAATGAGCAGTTCTTC
d_call: .; j_call: TRBJ2-5; clone_size: medium-sized; v_call: TRBV7-2; cdr3_aa: CASSLFSGQRRETQYF; cdr3_nt: TGTGCCAGCAGCTTATTTTCGGGTCAGAGGAGGGAGACCCAGTACTTC
d_call: TRBD2; j_call: TRBJ2-1; clone_size: .; v_call: TRBV11-2; cdr3_aa: CASSLESSGGAEQFF; cdr3_nt: TGTGCCAGCAGCTTAGAAAGCAGCGGGGGGGCGGAGCAGTTCTTC
d_call: .; j_call: TRBJ2-5; clone_size: once; v_call: TRBV20-1; cdr3_aa: CSARDLGGANQETQYF; cdr3_nt: TGCAGTGCTAGAGATCTCGGCGGGGCTAACCAAGAGACCCAGTACTTC
d_call: TRBD2; j_call: TRBJ2-3; clone_size: .; v_call: TRBV12-3/TRBV12-4; cdr3_aa: CASSYSGSSTDTQYF; cdr3_nt: TGTGCCAGCAGTTATAGCGGGTCTAGCACAGATACGCAGTATTTT
d_call: .; j_call: TRBJ1-2; clone_size: medium-sized; v_call: TRBV2; cdr3_aa: CASSDTSGGYTF; cdr3_nt: TGTGCCAGCAGTGACACGTCAGGTGGCTACACCTTC
d_call: TRBD1; j_call: TRBJ1-1; clone_size: .; v_call: TRBV20-1; cdr3_aa: CSAKTGAWNTEAFF; cdr3_nt: TGCAGTGCTAAGACAGGGGCATGGAACACTGAAGCTTTCTTT
d_call: .; j_call: TRBJ2-1; clone_size: few; v_call: TRBV19; cdr3_aa: CASSMSNEQFF; cdr3_nt: TGTGCCAGTAGTATGAGCAATGAGCAGTTCTTC
d_call: TRBD1; j_call: TRBJ1-1; clone_size: .; v_call: TRBV7-3; cdr3_aa: CASSLQQGSTEAFF; cdr3_nt: TGTGCCAGCAGCCTCCAACAGGGGTCAACTGAAGCTTTCTTT
d_call: .; j_call: TRBJ2-3; clone_size: many; v_call: TRBV11-1; cdr3_aa: CASSSSDSSTDTQYF; cdr3_nt: TGTGCCAGCAGCTCCTCGGACAGTAGCACAGATACGCAGTATTTT
d_call: .; j_call: TRBJ1-2; clone_size: few; v_call: TRBV19; cdr3_aa: CASSIEAGTNYGYTF; cdr3_nt: TGTGCCAGTAGTATAGAGGCAGGGACTAACTATGGCTACACCTTC
d_call: .; j_call: TRBJ1-6; clone_size: .; v_call: TRBV9; cdr3_aa: CACSVLPVNSPLHF; cdr3_nt: TGTGCCTGCAGCGTGCTCCCGGTCAATTCACCCCTCCACTTT
d_call: .; j_call: TRBJ1-5; clone_size: few; v_call: TRBV28; cdr3_aa: CASSLDSNQPQHF; cdr3_nt: TGTGCCAGCAGTTTAGATAGCAATCAGCCCCAGCATTTT
d_call: .; j_call: TRBJ2-7; clone_size: few; v_call: TRBV10-3; cdr3_aa: CAISESEIITYEQYF; cdr3_nt: TGTGCCATCAGTGAGTCCGAGATCATAACCTACGAGCAGTACTTC
d_call: .; j_call: TRBJ2-1; clone_size: many; v_call: TRBV4-1; cdr3_aa: CASSHGVSGGVDEQFF; cdr3_nt: TGCGCCAGCAGCCACGGCGTGAGCGGAGGGGTCGATGAGCAGTTCTTC
d_call: TRBD2; j_call: TRBJ2-1; clone_size: few; v_call: TRBV2; cdr3_aa: CASSWTSGSNNEQFF; cdr3_nt: TGTGCCAGCAGTTGGACTAGCGGGAGCAACAATGAGCAGTTCTTC
d_call: TRBD2; j_call: TRBJ2-1; clone_size: few; v_call: TRBV15; cdr3_aa: CATSRELAGVSNEQFF; cdr3_nt: TGTGCCACCAGCAGAGAACTAGCGGGAGTATCCAATGAGCAGTTCTTC
d_call: .; j_call: TRBJ1-1; clone_size: few; v_call: TRBV5-1; cdr3_aa: CASSLGGTDGVTEAFF; cdr3_nt: TGCGCCAGCAGCTTGGGGGGGACGGATGGGGTAACTGAAGCTTTCTTT
d_call: .; j_call: TRBJ2-3; clone_size: few; v_call: TRBV28; cdr3_aa: CASSPVRAFSTDTQYF; cdr3_nt: TGTGCCAGCAGTCCTGTGCGGGCGTTCAGCACAGATACGCAGTATTTT
d_call: TRBD2; j_call: TRBJ2-1; clone_size: .; v_call: TRBV5-3; cdr3_aa: CAISKRTSGRHEQFF; cdr3_nt: TGTGCCATTAGCAAAAGGACTAGCGGGAGACATGAGCAGTTCTTC
d_call: .; j_call: TRBJ2-7; clone_size: .; v_call: TRBV4-1; cdr3_aa: CASSQDSRSSYEQYF; cdr3_nt: TGCGCCAGCAGCCAAGATTCCAGGAGCTCCTACGAGCAGTACTTC
d_call: TRBD1; j_call: TRBJ2-1; clone_size: many; v_call: TRBV7-9; cdr3_aa: CASSSRDRVNNEQFF; cdr3_nt: TGTGCCAGCAGCTCGCGGGACAGGGTTAACAATGAGCAGTTCTTC
d_call: TRBD2; j_call: TRBJ2-2; clone_size: many; v_call: TRBV3-1; cdr3_aa: CASSRDPGLAGKNTGELFF; cdr3_nt: TGTGCCAGCAGCCGAGATCCGGGACTAGCGGGGAAAAACACCGGGGAGCTGTTTTTT
d_call: .; j_call: TRBJ2-1; clone_size: .; v_call: TRBV19; cdr3_aa: CASNFQNNEQFF; cdr3_nt: TGTGCCAGTAATTTCCAGAACAATGAGCAGTTCTTC
d_call: .; j_call: TRBJ1-4; clone_size: few; v_call: TRBV6-1; cdr3_aa: CASSELLTPVFF; cdr3_nt: TGTGCCAGCAGTGAATTATTGACTCCGGTGTTTTTT
d_call: .; j_call: TRBJ1-5; clone_size: medium-sized; v_call: TRBV6-1; cdr3_aa: CASSQEGGGNQPQHF; cdr3_nt: TGTGCCAGCAGCCAGGAGGGTGGAGGCAATCAGCCCCAGCATTTT
d_call: .; j_call: TRBJ2-7; clone_size: medium-sized; v_call: TRBV19; cdr3_aa: CASSIVSSGAEQYF; cdr3_nt: TGTGCCAGTAGTATAGTTTCGTCTGGGGCCGAGCAGTACTTC
d_call: .; j_call: TRBJ2-7; clone_size: few; v_call: TRBV2; cdr3_aa: CASLQGGYEQYF; cdr3_nt: TGTGCCAGCCTACAGGGAGGCTACGAGCAGTACTTC